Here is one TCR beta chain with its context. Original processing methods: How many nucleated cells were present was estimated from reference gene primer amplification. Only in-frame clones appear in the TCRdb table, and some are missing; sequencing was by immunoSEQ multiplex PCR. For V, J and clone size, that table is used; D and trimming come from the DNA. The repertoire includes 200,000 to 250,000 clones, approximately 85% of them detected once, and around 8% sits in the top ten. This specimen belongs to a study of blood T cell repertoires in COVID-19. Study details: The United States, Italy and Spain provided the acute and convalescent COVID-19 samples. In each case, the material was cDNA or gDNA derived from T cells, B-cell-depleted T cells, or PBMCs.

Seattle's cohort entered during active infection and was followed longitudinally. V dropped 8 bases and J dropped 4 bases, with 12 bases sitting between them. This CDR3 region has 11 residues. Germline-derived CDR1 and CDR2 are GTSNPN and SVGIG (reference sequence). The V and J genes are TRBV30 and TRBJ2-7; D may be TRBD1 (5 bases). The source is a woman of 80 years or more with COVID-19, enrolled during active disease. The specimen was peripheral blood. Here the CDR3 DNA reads TGTGCCCAGGGTTTTGGGTACGAGCAGTACTTC. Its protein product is CAQGFGYEQYF.